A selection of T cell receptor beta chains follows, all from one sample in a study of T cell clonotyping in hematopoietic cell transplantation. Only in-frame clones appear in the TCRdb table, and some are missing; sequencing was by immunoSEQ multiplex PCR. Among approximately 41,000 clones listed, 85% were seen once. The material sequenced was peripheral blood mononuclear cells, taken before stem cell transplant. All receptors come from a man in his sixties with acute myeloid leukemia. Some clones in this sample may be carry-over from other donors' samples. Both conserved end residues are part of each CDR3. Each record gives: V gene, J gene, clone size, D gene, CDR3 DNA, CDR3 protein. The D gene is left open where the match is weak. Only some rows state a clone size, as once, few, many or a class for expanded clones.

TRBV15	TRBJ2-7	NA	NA	TGTGCCACCAGCAGCATGGAAGATTACTACGAGCAGTACTTC	CATSSMEDYYEQYF
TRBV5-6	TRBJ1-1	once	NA	TGTGCCAGCGGCGTAGGCAGGAACACTGAAGCTTTCTTT	CASGVGRNTEAFF
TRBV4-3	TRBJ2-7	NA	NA	TGCGCCAGCAGCCAAGTCGGCGGGGACGGATCCTACGAGCAGTACTTC	CASSQVGGDGSYEQYF
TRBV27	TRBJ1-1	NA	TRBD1	TGTGCCAGCAGTAATCCGGGACAGGGGAACACTGAAGCTTTCTTT	CASSNPGQGNTEAFF
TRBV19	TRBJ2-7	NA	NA	TGTGCCAGTAGTTCCCGGGGGGGGACAGTGAGCTCCTACGAGCAGTACTTC	CASSSRGGTVSSYEQYF
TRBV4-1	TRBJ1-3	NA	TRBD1	TGCGCCAGCAGCCAAGTAGGGACAGGACTTATCTCCTCTGGAAACACCATATATTTT	CASSQVGTGLISSGNTIYF
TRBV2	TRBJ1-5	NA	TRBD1	TGTGCCAGTACAGGGGGAAGACAGCCCCAGCATTTT	CASTGGRQPQHF
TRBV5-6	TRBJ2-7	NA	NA	TGTGCCAGCAGCTTGGTGGCGACGGCAACCTACGAGCAGTACTTC	CASSLVATATYEQYF
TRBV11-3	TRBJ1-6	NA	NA	TGTGCCAGCAGCCCCCAACAGGGTGCTAATTCACCCCTCCACTTT	CASSPQQGANSPLHF
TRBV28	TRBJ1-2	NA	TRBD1	TGTGCCAGCAGTTTCGGGGACAGGGTCGATGGCTACACCTTC	CASSFGDRVDGYTF
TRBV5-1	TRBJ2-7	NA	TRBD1	TGCGCCAGCAGCTTGGATGGGGACAGAAGCTACGAGCAGTACTTC	CASSLDGDRSYEQYF
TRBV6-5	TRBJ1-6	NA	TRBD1	TGTGCCAGCAGTTACTCGCAGGGGGTAGGATCACCCCTCCACTTT	CASSYSQGVGSPLHF
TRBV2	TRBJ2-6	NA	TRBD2	TGTGCCAGCAATCTTGGACTAGCGGGGGGGCAATTC	CASNLGLAGGQF
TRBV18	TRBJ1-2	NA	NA	TGTGCCAGCTCCCAGGTGCGAGACAGCTATGGCTACACCTTC	CASSQVRDSYGYTF
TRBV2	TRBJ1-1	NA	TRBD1	TGTGCCAGCAGAAGGGACAGGGGGACTGAAGCTTTCTTT	CASRRDRGTEAFF
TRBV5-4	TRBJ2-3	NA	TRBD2	TGTGCCAGCAACCCACTAGCGGGAGGCACAGATACGCAGTATTTT	CASNPLAGGTDTQYF
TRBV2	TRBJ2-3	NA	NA	TGTGCCAGCAGTCCCGGGACGGTTAGCACAGATACGCAGTATTTT	CASSPGTVSTDTQYF
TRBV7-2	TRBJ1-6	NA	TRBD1	TGTGCCAGCAGCTTAACGGGAGGACAGGCCCATTCCCTCCACTTT	CASSLTGGQAHSLHF
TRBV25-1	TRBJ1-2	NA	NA	TGTGCCAGCAGTGATTCCCCCTTAACAGAGAGCTATGGCTACACCTTC	CASSDSPLTESYGYTF
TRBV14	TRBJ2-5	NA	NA	TGTGCCAGCAGCCAAGGGGTTATCTACCAAGAGACCCAGTACTTC	CASSQGVIYQETQYF
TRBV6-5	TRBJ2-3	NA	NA	TGTGCCAGCAGTCGGACTTGGCCCACAGATACGCAGTATTTT	CASSRTWPTDTQYF
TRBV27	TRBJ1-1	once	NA	TGTGCCAGCAGTTTAAGGGCCTACACTGAAGCTTTCTTT	CASSLRAYTEAFF
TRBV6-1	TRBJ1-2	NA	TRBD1	TGTGCCAGCAGGCCCAGACAGGGGCCCTATGGCTACACCTTC	CASRPRQGPYGYTF
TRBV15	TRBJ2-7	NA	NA	TGTGCCACCAGCAGAGTAGTCGGTTCCTACGAGCAGTACTTC	CATSRVVGSYEQYF
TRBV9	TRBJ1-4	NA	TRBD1	TGTGCCAGCAGCCAAGGAGGGGGCGCGACTAATGAAAAACTGTTTTTT	CASSQGGGATNEKLFF
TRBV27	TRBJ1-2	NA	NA	TGTGCCAGCAGTCCCCTTACCTCGGACGGGACTAACTATGGCTACACCTTC	CASSPLTSDGTNYGYTF
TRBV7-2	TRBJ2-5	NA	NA	TGTGCCAGCAGCTTAGCGTATGGGACCCAGTACTTC	CASSLAYGTQYF
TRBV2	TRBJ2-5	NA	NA	TGTGCCAGCAGGAATCGGGAAGTCGAGACCCAGTACTTC	CASRNREVETQYF
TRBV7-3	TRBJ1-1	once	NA	TGTGCCAGCAGCCTCTCTCAGAACACTGAAGCTTTCTTT	CASSLSQNTEAFF
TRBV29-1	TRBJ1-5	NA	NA	TGCAGCGTTCGAGATACCGATCAGCCCCAGCATTTT	CSVRDTDQPQHF
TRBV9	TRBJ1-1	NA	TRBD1	TGTGCCAGCAAACCTACAGGGGGCTCCTGGAACACTGAAGCTTTCTTT	CASKPTGGSWNTEAFF
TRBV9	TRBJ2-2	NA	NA	TGTGCCAGCAGCGTAGTGGAGGGCTTCGGGGAGCTGTTTTTT	CASSVVEGFGELFF
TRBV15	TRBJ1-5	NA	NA	TGTGCCACCAGCGCCTGGGGGCAGGAGGTCAATCAGCCCCAGCATTTT	CATSAWGQEVNQPQHF